The entry below gives a single TCR beta chain sequence along with its context. This table comes from immunoSEQ multiplex PCR, and its TCRdb copy is limited to in-frame clones, with some not included. In the table there are 10,000 or so clones, about 85% of which are singletons. The sample comes from a study of blood T cell repertoires in COVID-19. At the level of the study: T cells, B-cell-depleted T cells, or PBMCs provided the cDNA or gDNA that served as material.

This CDR3 comprises 11 residues. V lost 5 bases to trimming and J lost 4 bases, with 6 bases between them. From germline, CDR1 is SEHNR and CDR2 FQNEAQ (reference sequence). The rearrangement joins TRBV7-9 to TRBJ2-7; D unresolved. This clonotype originated in a human donor in a cohort sampled during active COVID-19. Sequencing input: peripheral blood. Here the CDR3 reads CASSLEYEQYF. Written as DNA, the CDR3 is TGTGCCAGCAGCCTTGAGTACGAGCAGTACTTC.